This is a list of T cell receptor beta chains from one sample in a study of T-cell reconstitution after alpha-beta-depleted transplantation in children. TCRdb called the PCR reads again in MiXCR, with one record for every CDR3 protein. The sample has a few hundred thousand distinct CDR3 sequences, approximately 13% seen once. Material: PBMCs from the stem cell graft donor, obtained from the stem cell graft. The receptor set was obtained from a human donor who donated a stem cell graft to a child with combined immunodeficiency. Both conserved end residues are part of each CDR3. A D gene is named only where the DNA matches it firmly. Size is stated for part of the rows, as once, few or many counts, or as a class when the clone is expanded.

J gene,CDR3 length,clone size,V gene,D gene,CDR3 protein,CDR3 DNA
TRBJ2-4,19,.,TRBV5-1,TRBD2,CASSPWRLAGVGAKNIQYF,TGCGCCAGCAGCCCCTGGAGACTAGCGGGAGTAGGGGCCAAAAACATTCAGTACTTC
TRBJ2-3,16,few,TRBV6-5,.,CASRSRGQASTDTQYF,TGTGCCAGCAGGTCTCGGGGCCAGGCTAGCACAGATACGCAGTATTTT
TRBJ2-3,19,many,TRBV4-2,TRBD2,CASSQVFASGRESTDTQYF,TGTGCCAGCAGCCAAGTGTTTGCCTCAGGGAGGGAAAGCACAGATACGCAGTATTTT
TRBJ2-1,15,many,TRBV7-2,TRBD2,CASSPPPSGLGEQFF,TGTGCCAGCAGCCCCCCGCCTAGCGGTCTGGGTGAGCAGTTCTTC
TRBJ2-7,14,.,TRBV15,.,CATSRDNRDWEQYF,TGTGCCACCAGCAGAGACAACAGGGACTGGGAGCAGTACTTC
TRBJ2-2,14,few,TRBV7-9,.,CASSPLNRAGELFF,TGTGCCAGCAGCCCCCTAAACCGAGCCGGGGAGCTGTTTTTT
TRBJ1-1,17,.,TRBV4-2,TRBD1,CASSQISPTGWDTEAFF,TGTGCCAGCAGCCAGATTTCGCCGACAGGGTGGGATACTGAAGCTTTCTTT
TRBJ1-6,14,few,TRBV7-8,.,CASNGQGQNSPLHF,TGTGCCAGCAATGGACAAGGACAAAATTCACCCCTCCACTTT
TRBJ2-4,14,few,TRBV6-1,TRBD1,CASKGAVAKNIQYF,TGTGCCAGCAAGGGGGCCGTAGCCAAAAACATTCAGTACTTC
TRBJ2-1,13,.,TRBV20-1,.,CSARRDSNNEQFF,TGCAGTGCTAGAAGAGACAGTAATAATGAGCAGTTCTTC
TRBJ2-7,16,.,TRBV5-1,TRBD2,CASSMGLAGVDYEQYF,TGCGCCAGCAGTATGGGACTAGCGGGAGTCGATTACGAGCAGTACTTC
TRBJ2-1,14,few,TRBV9,TRBD1,CASSLRDRAFEQFF,TGTGCCAGCAGCCTCCGGGACAGGGCCTTTGAGCAGTTCTTC
TRBJ2-1,15,many,TRBV24-1,TRBD2,CATSDLSGGHNEQFF,TGTGCCACCAGTGATTTGTCGGGAGGGCACAATGAGCAGTTCTTC
TRBJ1-2,13,.,TRBV27,.,CASSRSGDYGYTF,TGTGCCAGCTCTAGATCGGGGGACTATGGCTACACCTTC